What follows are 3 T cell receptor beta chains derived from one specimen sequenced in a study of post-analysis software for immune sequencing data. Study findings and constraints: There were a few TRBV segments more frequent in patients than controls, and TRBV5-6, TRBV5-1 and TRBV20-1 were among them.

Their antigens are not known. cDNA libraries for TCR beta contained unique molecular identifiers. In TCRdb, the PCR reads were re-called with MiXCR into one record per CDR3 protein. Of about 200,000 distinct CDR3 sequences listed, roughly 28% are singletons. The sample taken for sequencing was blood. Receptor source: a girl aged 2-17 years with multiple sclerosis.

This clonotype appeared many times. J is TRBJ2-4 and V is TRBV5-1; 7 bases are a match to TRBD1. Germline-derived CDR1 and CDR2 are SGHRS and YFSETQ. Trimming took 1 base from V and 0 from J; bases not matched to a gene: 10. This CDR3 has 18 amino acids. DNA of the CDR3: TGCGCCAGCAGCTTGACAGGGGTTGGACAACTAGCCAAAAACATTCAGTACTTC. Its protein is CASSLTGVGQLAKNIQYF.

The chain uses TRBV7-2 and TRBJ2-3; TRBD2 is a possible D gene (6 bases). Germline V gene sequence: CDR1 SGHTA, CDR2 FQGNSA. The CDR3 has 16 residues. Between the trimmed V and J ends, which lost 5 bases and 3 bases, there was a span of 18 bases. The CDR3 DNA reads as TGTGCCAGCAGCACTCGGCGGGGTGGGTCGACAGATACGCAGTATTTT. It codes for CASSTRRGGSTDTQYF.

In DNA form, the CDR3 reads TGCAGTGCTAGTAACGGGCACTACAATGAGCAGTTCTTC. Protein product: CSASNGHYNEQFF. The rearrangement uses TRBV20-1 and TRBJ2-1; D is ambiguous. CDR3 size: 13 residues. CDR1 is DFQATT and CDR2 is SNEGSKA in the germline V gene (reference sequence). The V gene lost 3 bases and the J gene lost 3 bases, with 9 bases spanning the gap.